The rows below give T cell receptor beta chains drawn from one sample of a study of graft-versus-host responses after intestinal transplantation. The data were produced by immunoSEQ multiplex PCR, yet TCRdb's version contains in-frame clones alone and is incomplete. In the table there are some 10,000 clones, roughly 31% of which are singletons. Specimen: alloreactive CD4+ T cells from a mixed lymphocyte reaction culture, collected before transplantation. The receptors derive from a human patient who was an organ donor for intestinal transplantation. The CDR3 runs from the conserved cysteine through the conserved F or W. D genes are given only for firm matches. Size tells how often a clone was seen (once, few, many) or the class of an expanded clone, and some rows leave it out.

size: -; J: TRBJ1-4; D: TRBD1; V: TRBV6-6; CDR3: CASSYFDRGLFF; DNA: TGTGCCAGCAGTTACTTCGACAGGGGTCTGTTTTTT
size: -; J: TRBJ1-5; D: -; V: TRBV6-5; CDR3: CASSRLFSNQPQHF; DNA: TGTGCCAGCAGCCGACTGTTTAGCAATCAGCCCCAGCATTTT
size: -; J: TRBJ2-5; D: TRBD2; V: TRBV6-6; CDR3: CASHRSGGAETQYF; DNA: TGTGCCAGCCACCGTAGCGGGGGGGCCGAGACCCAGTACTTC
size: few; J: TRBJ1-5; D: -; V: TRBV7-9; CDR3: CASSPLNGDGDNQPQHF; DNA: TGTGCCAGCAGCCCCCTCAACGGGGACGGGGACAATCAGCCCCAGCATTTT
size: few; J: TRBJ2-3; D: -; V: TRBV7-2; CDR3: CASSLELGNTQYF; DNA: TGTGCCAGCAGCTTAGAGTTGGGAAATACGCAGTATTTT
size: few; J: TRBJ2-5; D: -; V: TRBV20-1; CDR3: CSAISLQTQYF; DNA: TGCAGTGCTATCTCGCTACAGACCCAGTACTTC
size: medium-sized; J: TRBJ1-5; D: -; V: TRBV4-2; CDR3: CASSQDYVYSNQPQHF; DNA: TGTGCCAGCAGCCAAGATTACGTTTATAGCAATCAGCCCCAGCATTTT
size: -; J: TRBJ2-3; D: -; V: TRBV5-1; CDR3: CASSLRLAGTDTQYF; DNA: TGCGCCAGCAGCTTACGGCTAGCCGGCACAGATACGCAGTATTTT
size: -; J: TRBJ1-2; D: -; V: TRBV6-1; CDR3: CASSQPGGAGGYTF; DNA: TGTGCCAGCAGTCAACCGGGAGGAGCAGGTGGCTACACCTTC
size: -; J: TRBJ1-5; D: TRBD1; V: TRBV29-1; CDR3: CSVLVSGGDQPQHF; DNA: TGCAGCGTCCTTGTGTCAGGGGGGGATCAGCCCCAGCATTTT
size: -; J: TRBJ2-7; D: -; V: TRBV11-3; CDR3: CASSLVLGGLPHEQYF; DNA: TGTGCCAGCAGCTTAGTCCTCGGGGGCCTCCCCCACGAGCAGTACTTC
size: few; J: TRBJ1-1; D: -; V: TRBV5-5; CDR3: CASSFFRGTAEAFF; DNA: TGTGCCAGCAGCTTTTTTAGGGGGACCGCTGAAGCTTTCTTT
size: -; J: TRBJ2-5; D: TRBD1; V: TRBV11-3; CDR3: CASSLDRRGKETQYF; DNA: TGTGCCAGCAGCTTAGATCGCAGGGGGAAAGAGACCCAGTACTTC
size: few; J: TRBJ1-2; D: -; V: TRBV28; CDR3: CASSLTSPGRAGYTF; DNA: TGTGCCAGCAGTTTAACTTCCCCGGGACGGGCCGGATACACCTTC